A single sample is the source of the 30 T cell receptor beta chains below, sequenced in a study of T cell responses to AZD1222 COVID-19 vaccine. The data were produced by immunoSEQ multiplex PCR, yet TCRdb's version contains in-frame clones alone and is incomplete. The data show about 61,000 clones, over 75% seen once. The sequencing here drew on peripheral blood, taken 28 days after the second AZD1222 dose. These receptors were obtained from an adult who received the AZD1222 COVID-19 vaccine.

This chain connects TRBV18 to TRBJ2-1; 8 nucleotides agree with TRBD1. The ends lost 6 bases at V and 7 bases at J; junction bases unmatched: 2. Germline V gene lookup returns CDR1 KGHSH and CDR2 LQKENI. This CDR3 contains 12 residues. CDR3 residues: CASSRQGNEQFF. The CDR3, as DNA: TGTGCCAGCTCTCGACAGGGGAATGAGCAGTTCTTC.

This chain connects TRBV20-1 to TRBJ1-2, with D possibly being TRBD1 (5 bases). The CDR3 loop spans 13 amino acids. The germline CDR1 and CDR2 sequences are DFQATT and SNEGSKA (reference sequence). Trimming took 3 bases from V and 6 from J, leaving 14 bases between them. CDR3 sequence (DNA): TGCAGTGCTAGTAAGCAGGGTCAAGATGGCTACACCTTC. This translates into CSASKQGQDGYTF.

This sequence joins TRBV14 and TRBJ2-1, with 7 nucleotides matching TRBD2. The CDR3 spans 16 residues. J was trimmed by 7 bases and V by 4 bases; bases with no gene match: 13. Germline V CDR1 and CDR2: SGHDN, FVKESK. CDR3 in amino acids: CASSPQGGRAINEQFF. The CDR3 DNA reads as TGTGCCAGCAGCCCGCAGGGAGGGAGGGCCATAAATGAGCAGTTCTTC.

The V and J genes are TRBV29-1 and TRBJ1-1; no definite D call. V lost 2 bases to trimming and J lost 0 bases, with 7 bases between them. CDR1 is SQVTM, CDR2 ANQGSEA, per germline. The CDR3 has 13 residues. This CDR3 reads CSVERYMNTEAFF. In DNA form, the CDR3 reads TGCAGCGTTGAAAGGTATATGAACACTGAAGCTTTCTTT.

The chain employs TRBV29-1 and TRBJ2-7, with 7 bases identical to TRBD2. V gave up 4 bases and J gave up 3 bases; unmatched junction bases: 3. Germline assignment: CDR1 SQVTM and CDR2 ANQGSEA. This CDR3 is 12 amino acids long. CDR3 amino acids: CSVVPSGYEQYF. CDR3 DNA: TGCAGCGTTGTTCCTAGCGGCTACGAGCAGTACTTC.

V is TRBV30 and J is TRBJ1-1; possible D gene TRBD1, 5 bases. V lost 2 bases and J lost 10, with 17 bases in between. Germline V gene data show CDR1 as GTSNPN and CDR2 as SVGIG (reference sequence). The CDR3 consists of 13 residues. The chain's CDR3 is CAWSNRGSQPAFF. In DNA form, the CDR3 reads TGTGCCTGGAGTAACCGGGGCTCCCAGCCAGCTTTCTTT.

J is TRBJ1-5 and V is TRBV24-1; no reliable D call. The V and J ends lost 3 bases and 1 base respectively, with 0 bases between them. CDR1 and CDR2 from the germline V gene are KGHDR and SFDVKD. CDR3 length: 12 residues. Written as DNA, the CDR3 is TGTGCCACCAGTGATAGCAATCAGCCCCAGCATTTT. It specifies CATSDSNQPQHF.

The V and J genes are TRBV9 and TRBJ2-2; D possibly corresponds to TRBD1 (6 bases). Germline V gene sequence: CDR1 SGDLS, CDR2 YYNGEE. The V and J ends lost 4 bases and 1 base respectively, with 11 bases between them. This CDR3 is 15 amino acids long. CDR3 DNA: TGTGCCAGCAGCCCACGGACAGTGAACACCGGGGAGCTGTTTTTT. This translates into CASSPRTVNTGELFF.

This rearrangement joins TRBV5-1 to TRBJ2-1, with TRBD2 matching 14 bases. Germline V gene lookup returns CDR1 SGHRS and CDR2 YFSETQ. V gave up 3 bases and J gave up 9 bases; unmatched junction bases: 14. The CDR3 covers 18 residues. CDR3 DNA: TGCGCCAGCAGCTCGTCCGTACCGGGACTAGCGGGAGCAGGTGAGCAGTTCTTC. Protein product: CASSSSVPGLAGAGEQFF.

This chain links TRBV5-1 with TRBJ1-2, with 8 bases fitting TRBD1. J lost 8 bases, V lost 3 bases, and 12 bases had no gene match. The CDR3 runs 15 residues. Looked up from germline, CDR1 is SGHRS and CDR2 is YFSETQ. CDR3 DNA: TGCGCCAGCAGCTCCTTCCAGGGGGCGCTTGGCGGCTACACCTTC. This translates into CASSSFQGALGGYTF.

V usage is TRBV11-2 and J usage is TRBJ1-1; 9 bases map to TRBD1. The CDR3 extends over 14 amino acids. Germline trimming cut 5 bases from V and 6 bases from J; bases unmatched to any gene: 7. Germline V gene lookup returns CDR1 SGHAT and CDR2 FQNNGV. In DNA form, the CDR3 reads TGTGCCAGCAGCACGGGACAGGGCGGCGCTGAAGCTTTCTTT. This translates into CASSTGQGGAEAFF.

The chain couples TRBV30 to TRBJ1-2; 8 nucleotides match TRBD1. The CDR3 spans 12 residues. V gave up 4 bases and J gave up 4 bases; unmatched junction bases: 2. CDR1 and CDR2 from the germline V gene are GTSNPN and SVGIG (reference sequence). The DNA of the CDR3 is TGTGCCTGGACAGGGGGCCTCTATGGCTACACCTTC. It codes for CAWTGGLYGYTF.

The rearrangement uses TRBV7-2 and TRBJ1-2, with D uncertain. This CDR3 region has 15 residues. CDR1 and CDR2 (germline): SGHTA, FQGNSA. The germline V and J ends were trimmed by 5 bases and 7 bases, with 20 bases remaining between them. In nucleotides, the CDR3 is TGTGCCAGCAGCGGCTCGACTGGGTCCCGACTTGGCTACACCTTC. Amino acids: CASSGSTGSRLGYTF.

V and J are TRBV9 and TRBJ2-3; D remains unclear. Between the trimmed V and J ends, which lost 0 bases and 3 bases, there was a span of 5 bases. Looked up from germline, CDR1 is SGDLS and CDR2 is YYNGEE. This CDR3 comprises 13 residues. CDR3 DNA sequence: TGTGCCAGCAGCGTAGAAGGGACAGATACGCAGTATTTT. It translates to CASSVEGTDTQYF.

This chain links TRBV6-5 with TRBJ2-3; no clear D gene. The CDR3 is made up of 16 amino acids. Germline CDR1 is MNHEY and CDR2 is SVGAGI. Trimming shortened V by 4 bases and J by 2 bases, and 16 bases separated the two germline ends. The CDR3 bases are TGTGCCAGCAGTTCACTCGCAGCTACCTACACAGATACGCAGTATTTT. This translates into CASSSLAATYTDTQYF.

This clone was found once. The rearrangement uses TRBV28 and TRBJ1-2, with 7 bases fitting TRBD1. CDR1 and CDR2 from the germline V gene are MDHEN and SYDVKM. J was trimmed by 2 bases and V by 4 bases; bases with no gene match: 4. This CDR3 contains 14 residues. CDR3 DNA sequence: TGTGCCAGCAGTTCGGGGGGACAGAACTATGGCTACACCTTC. It is translated as CASSSGGQNYGYTF.

This sequence joins TRBV6-1 and TRBJ1-1; D is uncertain. Between the trimmed V and J ends, which lost 2 bases and 0 bases, there was a span of 4 bases. Germline CDR1 and CDR2: MNHNS and SASEGT. The CDR3 loop spans 13 amino acids. The CDR3 reads CASSETMNTEAFF. For the CDR3, the DNA is TGTGCCAGCAGTGAAACAATGAACACTGAAGCTTTCTTT.

This clone has just one count. The chain recombines TRBV25-1 with TRBJ1-6; maybe TRBD1 (5 bases). This CDR3 contains 15 residues. V dropped 2 bases and J dropped 9 bases, with 14 bases sitting between them. The germline CDR1 and CDR2 sequences are MGHDK and SYGVNS. The CDR3 reads CASSERAGWGSPLHF. DNA of the CDR3: TGTGCCAGCAGTGAACGAGCAGGGTGGGGTTCACCCCTCCACTTT.

CDR3 in amino acids: CASSGQLSTDTQYF. The CDR3 DNA is TGTGCCAGCAGCGGACAGCTGAGCACAGATACGCAGTATTTT. The J gene is TRBJ2-3, the V gene TRBV9; D is possibly TRBD1 (5 bases). CDR3 size: 14 residues. Trimming left V 3 bases short and J 0 bases short, with 8 bases between. Germline-derived CDR1 and CDR2 are SGDLS and YYNGEE.

V is TRBV6-5 and J is TRBJ1-5; no clear D. The germline V and J ends were trimmed by 0 bases and 1 base, with 7 bases remaining between them. Germline loops: CDR1 MNHEY, CDR2 SVGAGI. CDR3 length equals 15 residues. The CDR3 is CASSYSKASNQPQHF. CDR3 DNA: TGTGCCAGCAGTTACTCGAAAGCAAGCAATCAGCCCCAGCATTTT.

V and J are TRBV6-1 and TRBJ2-7; no clear D gene. Germline CDR1 is MNHNS and CDR2 is SASEGT. This CDR3 has 16 amino acids. Trimming left V 0 bases short and J 0 bases short, with 12 bases between. This CDR3 is CASSEAVKRPSYEQYF. The CDR3 bases are TGTGCCAGCAGTGAAGCGGTGAAACGCCCCTCCTACGAGCAGTACTTC.

This chain uses TRBV12-5 with TRBJ1-5; tentative D call: TRBD1 (6 bases). CDR3 size: 17 residues. Germline values: CDR1 LGHNT, CDR2 FRNRAP. V lost 0 bases to trimming and J lost 3 bases, with 15 bases between them. CDR3 loop: CASGLVIGTQYNQPQHF. The CDR3 DNA is TGTGCTAGTGGTTTGGTCATCGGGACACAATACAATCAGCCCCAGCATTTT.

The chain is built from TRBV5-1 and TRBJ2-3; D possibly corresponds to TRBD1 (5 bases). Germline V lookup: CDR1 SGHRS, CDR2 YFSETQ. The CDR3 is 16 amino acids. The V end lost 3 bases, the J end lost 2 bases, and 16 bases lay between the germline ends. The CDR3 sequence is CASSYRDRKNTDTQYF. The CDR3 bases are TGCGCCAGCAGCTATCGAGACAGAAAGAACACAGATACGCAGTATTTT.

The chain couples TRBV4-1 to TRBJ1-5; 7 bases map to TRBD1. Losses at the gene ends were 2 bases for V and 2 bases for J; bases not matched to a gene: 6. Germline CDR1 is MGHRA and CDR2 is YSYEKL. This CDR3 is 16 amino acids long. CDR3 loop: CASSQQLGTGNQPQHF. The CDR3 nucleotides read TGCGCCAGCAGCCAACAGTTAGGGACAGGCAATCAGCCCCAGCATTTT.

V usage is TRBV6-5 and J usage is TRBJ2-7; a possible D gene is TRBD2 (6 bases). This CDR3 comprises 14 residues. Trimming took 5 bases from V and 2 from J, leaving 13 bases between them. Germline CDR1 is MNHEY and CDR2 is SVGAGI. The CDR3 DNA sequence: TGTGCCAGCAGTCCTCCCGGAGGGGCCTACGAGCAGTACTTC. This translates into CASSPPGGAYEQYF.

The rearrangement links TRBV5-1 to TRBJ1-3; D not resolved. V was pared by 3 bases and J by 0 bases, with 10 bases between. The germline V gene has CDR1 SGHRS and CDR2 YFSETQ. The CDR3 runs 15 residues. DNA for the CDR3: TGCGCCAGCAGCTCCCAAAGTGGCTCTGGAAACACCATATATTTT. Its protein is CASSSQSGSGNTIYF.

The chain carries TRBV7-9 and TRBJ2-5, with 12 bases identical to TRBD2. Looked up from germline, CDR1 is SEHNR and CDR2 is FQNEAQ (reference sequence). The V and J ends lost 6 bases and 1 base, in that order; junction bases with no gene match: 6. This CDR3 is 16 amino acids long. CDR3 in DNA: TGTGCCAGCAGTTTCCCTAGCGGGAGGGCCCAAGAGACCCAGTACTTC. It yields the protein CASSFPSGRAQETQYF.

This clone was seen more than once but under ten times. This chain uses TRBV6-5 with TRBJ2-7; 10 bases agree with TRBD2. The trim removed 0 bases at V and 0 bases at J, leaving 2 bases unmatched. Germline lookup yields CDR1 MNHEY and CDR2 SVGAGI. The CDR3 sequence is 16 residues long. In DNA, the CDR3 is TGTGCCAGCAGTTACTCTGCTAGCGGGAGCTCCTACGAGCAGTACTTC. Protein product: CASSYSASGSSYEQYF.

This clone appeared a single time. The chain has TRBV9 and TRBJ2-1; TRBD2 is a possible D gene (5 bases). The CDR3 contains 15 residues. Germline values: CDR1 SGDLS, CDR2 YYNGEE. The V end lost 1 base, the J end lost 0 bases, and 8 bases lay between the germline ends. CDR3 in amino acids: CASSVSGSSYNEQFF. CDR3 sequence (DNA): TGTGCCAGCAGCGTATCGGGGAGCTCCTACAATGAGCAGTTCTTC. The full variable domain, in which reference TRBV9 and TRBJ2-1 provide the parts outside the CDR3, is DSGVTQTPKHLITATGQRVTLRCSPRSGDLSVYWYQQSLDQGLQFLIQYYNGEERAKGNILERFSAQQFPDLHSELNLSSLELGDSALYFCASSVSGSSYNEQFFGPGTRLTVL.

J is TRBJ2-5 and V is TRBV14; unclear D gene. V was clipped by 1 base and J by 0 bases, with 9 bases between them. CDR3 length: 15 residues. Germline CDR1 is SGHDN and CDR2 is FVKESK. The CDR3 here is CASSQVAGYQETQYF. The CDR3 nucleotides are TGTGCCAGCAGCCAAGTGGCCGGGTACCAAGAGACCCAGTACTTC.